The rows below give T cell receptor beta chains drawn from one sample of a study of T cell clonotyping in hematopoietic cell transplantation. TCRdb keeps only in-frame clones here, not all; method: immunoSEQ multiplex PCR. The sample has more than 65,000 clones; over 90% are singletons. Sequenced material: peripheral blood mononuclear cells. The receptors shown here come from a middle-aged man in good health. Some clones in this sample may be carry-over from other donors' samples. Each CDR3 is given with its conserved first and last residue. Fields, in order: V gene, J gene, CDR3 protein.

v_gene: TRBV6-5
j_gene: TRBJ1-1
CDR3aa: CASSYFGNTEAFF

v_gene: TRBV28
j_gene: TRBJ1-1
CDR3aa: CASSKLGVGTEAFF

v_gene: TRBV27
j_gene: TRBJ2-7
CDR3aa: CASSPLLVRHEQYF

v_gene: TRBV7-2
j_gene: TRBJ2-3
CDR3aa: CASSASGPSTDTQYF

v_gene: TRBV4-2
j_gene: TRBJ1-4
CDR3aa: CASSPGGGQPNEKLFF

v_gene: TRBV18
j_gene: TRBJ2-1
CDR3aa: CASSPPGTRNNEQFF

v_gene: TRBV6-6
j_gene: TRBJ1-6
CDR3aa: CASNLAREKSPLHF

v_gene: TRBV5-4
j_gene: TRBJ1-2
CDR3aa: CASSLATGGVGYTF

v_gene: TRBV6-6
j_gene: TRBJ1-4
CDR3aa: CAITPGQGSTNEKLFF

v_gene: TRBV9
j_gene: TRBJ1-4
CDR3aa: CASSPVEGNEKLFF

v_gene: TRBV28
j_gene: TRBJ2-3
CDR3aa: CASSAGGQGDTQYF

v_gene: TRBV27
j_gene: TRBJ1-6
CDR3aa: CASSSRDGYNSPLHF

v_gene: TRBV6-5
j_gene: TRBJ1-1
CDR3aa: CASSYFRILSSEAFF

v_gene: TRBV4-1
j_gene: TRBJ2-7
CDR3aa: CASSQGGTSGPYEQYF

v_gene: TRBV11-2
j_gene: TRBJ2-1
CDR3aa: CATSRVLAGYNEQFF

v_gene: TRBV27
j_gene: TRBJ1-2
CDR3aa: CASSLSSRTVYGYTF

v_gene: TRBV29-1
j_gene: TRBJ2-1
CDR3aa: CSSSFRGNEQFF

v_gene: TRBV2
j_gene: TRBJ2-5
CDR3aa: CASSGTGETQYF

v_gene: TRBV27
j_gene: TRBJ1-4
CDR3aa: CASSNTGSVREKLFF

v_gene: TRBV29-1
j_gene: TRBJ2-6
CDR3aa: CSVEWLTGPGANVLTF

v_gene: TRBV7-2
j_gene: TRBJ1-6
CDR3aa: CASSPRDRGGSSPLHF

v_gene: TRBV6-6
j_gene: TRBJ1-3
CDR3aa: CASSQGQGAYGNTIYF

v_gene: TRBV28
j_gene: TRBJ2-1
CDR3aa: CASNPRVGQRLFNEQFF

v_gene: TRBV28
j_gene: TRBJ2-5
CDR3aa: CASQRGGEETQYF

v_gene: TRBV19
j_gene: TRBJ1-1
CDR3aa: CASSIKAAAAEAFF

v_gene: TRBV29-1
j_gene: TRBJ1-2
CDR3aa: CSVELPVRVRGYTF

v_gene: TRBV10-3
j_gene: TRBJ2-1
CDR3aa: CAIGDGGGNNEQFF

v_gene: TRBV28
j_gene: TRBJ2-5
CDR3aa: CASRRSDQETQYF

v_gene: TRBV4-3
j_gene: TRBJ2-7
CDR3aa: CASSQSSRQGPYEQYF

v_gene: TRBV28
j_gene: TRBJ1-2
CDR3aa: CASISGATGGLRGYTF

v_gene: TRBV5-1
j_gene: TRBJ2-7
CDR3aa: CASSTQGTEQYF

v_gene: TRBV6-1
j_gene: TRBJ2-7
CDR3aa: CASIPGRRGSYEQYF

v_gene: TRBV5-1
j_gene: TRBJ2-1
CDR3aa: CASTVQGVNEQFF

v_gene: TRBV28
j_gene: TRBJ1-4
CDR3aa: CASSLKGQGEIEKLFF

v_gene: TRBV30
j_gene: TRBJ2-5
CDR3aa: CAWRPDSTGAQYF

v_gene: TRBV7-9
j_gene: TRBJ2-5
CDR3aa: CASSLNGEIRETQYF

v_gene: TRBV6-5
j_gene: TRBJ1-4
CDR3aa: CARLYGPVNEKLFF

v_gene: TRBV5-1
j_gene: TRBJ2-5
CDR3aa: CASSLDKKTGETQYF

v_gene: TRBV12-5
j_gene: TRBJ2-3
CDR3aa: CASGTGSSDTQYF

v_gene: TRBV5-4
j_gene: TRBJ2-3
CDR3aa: CASSLDRVRDTQYF

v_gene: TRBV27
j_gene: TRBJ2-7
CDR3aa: CASSLADRRVEQYF

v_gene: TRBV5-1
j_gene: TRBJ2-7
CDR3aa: CASSFGRGAIYEQYF

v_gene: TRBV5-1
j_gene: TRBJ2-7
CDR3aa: CASSLAVSSGTYEQYF

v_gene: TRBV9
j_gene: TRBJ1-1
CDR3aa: CASSPDGNEAFF

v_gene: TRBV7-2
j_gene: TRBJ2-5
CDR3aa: CASSPFAPQETQYF

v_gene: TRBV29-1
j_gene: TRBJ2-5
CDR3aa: CSVEDTAHETQYF

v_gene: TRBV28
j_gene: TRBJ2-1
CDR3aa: CASISRLAGVPSYNEQFF